The next 8 T cell receptor beta chains were all read from a single sample in a study of OX40 agonist ivuxolimab in advanced cancers. Sequenced by immunoSEQ multiplex PCR; TCRdb stores in-frame clones only, minus some. The sample has roughly 60,000 clones; roughly 84% are singletons. Sequences were derived from CD4+ or CD8+ T cells sorted from blood, sampled in a trial of the OX40 agonist ivuxolimab. The receptors stem from an adult with an advanced solid tumor such as melanoma, head and neck, liver or kidney cancer.

The chain combines TRBV2 with TRBJ2-1, with TRBD2 matching 10 bases. The junction had 8 bases not matched to a gene; V was cut back by 4 bases and J by 8 bases. Germline V gene data show CDR1 as SNHLY and CDR2 as FYNNEI. CDR3 length equals 15 residues. The CDR3 region has the DNA TGTGCCAGCAGTGTATCAGCGGGAGGGCCCTATGAGCAGTTCTTC. This gives the protein CASSVSAGGPYEQFF.

The V and J genes are TRBV6-6 and TRBJ1-5, with TRBD1 as a possible D gene (5 bases). This CDR3 has 15 amino acids. Trimming removed 0 bases from V and 1 base from J, with 7 bases in between. The germline V gene has CDR1 MNHNY and CDR2 SVGAGI (reference sequence). CDR3 amino acids: CASSYSGVSNQPQHF. CDR3 nucleotide sequence: TGTGCCAGCAGTTACTCGGGGGTGAGCAATCAGCCCCAGCATTTT.

This chain joins TRBV7-9 and TRBJ1-6; possible D gene TRBD1, 6 bases. The V gene lost 5 bases and the J gene lost 3 bases, with 11 bases spanning the gap. Germline V gene lookup returns CDR1 SEHNR and CDR2 FQNEAQ (reference sequence). The CDR3 totals 15 residues. The CDR3 coding sequence is TGTGCCAGCAGCGAAGAACAGGGCTATAATTCACCCCTCCACTTT. Protein product: CASSEEQGYNSPLHF.

This clone was observed a handful of times. This chain joins TRBV9 and TRBJ1-3; D gene uncertain. The CDR3 covers 14 residues. CDR1 and CDR2 (germline): SGDLS, YYNGEE. Trimming removed 2 bases at V and 0 bases at J, with 6 bases between. DNA for the CDR3: TGTGCCAGCAGCGTTAGGGTCTCTGGAAACACCATATATTTT. Amino acids: CASSVRVSGNTIYF.

This clone was observed a single time. The chain carries TRBV7-3 and TRBJ1-3; TRBD1 agrees at 9 bases. The length of the CDR3 is 15 residues. V trimming: 2 bases; J trimming: 7 bases; junction bases outside the gene matches: 6. Germline CDR1 and CDR2: SGHTA and FQGTGA. CDR3 bases: TGTGCCAGCAGCTTAGGCCCAGGGACAGGGAACACCATATATTTT. It is translated as CASSLGPGTGNTIYF. The full variable domain, completed using reference TRBV7-3 and TRBJ1-3, is GAGVSQTPSNKVTEKGKYVELRCDPISGHTALYWYRQSLGQGPEFLIYFQGTGAADDSGLPNDRFFAVRPEGSVSTLKIQRTERGDSAVYLCASSLGPGTGNTIYFGEGSWLTVV.

The V call is TRBV30, the J call TRBJ1-5, with D possibly being TRBD1 (5 bases). Germline CDR1 and CDR2: GTSNPN and SVGIG (reference sequence). Trimming took off 5 bases at V and 3 bases at J, with 17 bases between the two ends. The CDR3 contains 15 residues. The CDR3 protein is CAWSLKGLFNQPQHF. In nucleotides, the CDR3 is TGTGCCTGGTCGTTAAAGGGGCTCTTCAATCAGCCCCAGCATTTT.

The chain joins TRBV28 to TRBJ1-3; D unresolved. This CDR3 spans 14 amino acids. V lost 7 bases and J lost 4, with 14 bases in between. Germline V gives CDR1 MDHEN, CDR2 SYDVKM. The CDR3 is CASTLPQRGNTIYF. The CDR3 DNA reads as TGTGCCAGCACCCTGCCCCAGAGAGGAAACACCATATATTTT. The whole variable domain, remainder taken from reference TRBV28 and TRBJ1-3, is DVKVTQSSRYLVKRTGEKVFLECVQDMDHENMFWYRQDPGLGLRLIYFSYDVKMKEKGDIPEGYSVSREKKERFSLILESASTNQTSMYLCASTLPQRGNTIYFGEGSWLTVV.

The gene calls are TRBV19 and TRBJ2-1; 9 nucleotides align to TRBD1. Germline V gene data show CDR1 as LNHDA and CDR2 as SQIVND (reference sequence). Unmatched junction bases numbered 5, after V lost 7 bases and J lost 4 bases. There are 14 residues in the CDR3. This CDR3 is CASNRGPRYNEQFF. As DNA, the CDR3 is TGTGCCAGTAACAGGGGGCCTCGGTACAATGAGCAGTTCTTC. Combining the CDR3 with reference TRBV19 and TRBJ2-1 gives the whole variable domain DGGITQSPKYLFRKEGQNVTLSCEQNLNHDAMYWYRQDPGQGLRLIYYSQIVNDFQKGDIAEGYSVSREKKESFPLTVTSAQKNPTAFYLCASNRGPRYNEQFFGPGTRLTVL.